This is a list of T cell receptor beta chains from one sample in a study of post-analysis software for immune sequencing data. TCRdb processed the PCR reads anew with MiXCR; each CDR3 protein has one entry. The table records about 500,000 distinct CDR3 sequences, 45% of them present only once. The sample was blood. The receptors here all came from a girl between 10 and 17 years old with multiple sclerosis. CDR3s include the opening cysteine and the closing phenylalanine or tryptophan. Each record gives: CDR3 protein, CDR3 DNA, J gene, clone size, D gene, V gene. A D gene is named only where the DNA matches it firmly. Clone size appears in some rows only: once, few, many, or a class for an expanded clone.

CASSISGTSAYEQYF	TGTGCCAGCAGCATTTCCGGGACTAGCGCCTACGAGCAGTACTTC	TRBJ2-7	-	TRBD2	TRBV11-1
CATSEMDRALNSNQSQHF	TGTGCCACCAGTGAAATGGACAGGGCTCTGAATAGCAATCAGTCCCAGCATTTT	TRBJ1-5	-	TRBD1	TRBV24-1
CATSDRAGTGSTDTQYF	TGTGCCACCAGTGATAGGGCCGGGACAGGGAGCACAGATACGCAGTATTTT	TRBJ2-3	-	TRBD1	TRBV24-1
CASSLNPGETQYF	TGCGCCAGCAGCTTGAATCCCGGGGAGACCCAGTACTTC	TRBJ2-5	few	-	TRBV5-1
CSAPPFTANEKLFF	TGCAGTGCGCCGCCCTTCACAGCTAATGAAAAACTGTTTTTT	TRBJ1-4	once	-	TRBV20-1
CASSSGQGKNNEQFF	TGTGCCAGCAGTTCAGGACAGGGTAAGAACAATGAGCAGTTCTTC	TRBJ2-1	few	TRBD1	TRBV12-3/TRBV12-4
CASSDGTTDTGERFF	TGTGCCAGCAGTGACGGGACTACCGACACCGGGGAGCGGTTTTTT	TRBJ2-2	-	TRBD2	TRBV6-4
CASSQPEKGVYEQFF	TGCGCCAGCAGCCAACCCGAAAAGGGGGTCTATGAGCAGTTCTTC	TRBJ2-1	few	-	TRBV4-1
CSVEGTADRLTDTQYF	TGCAGCGTTGAAGGAACCGCAGACAGGCTCACAGATACGCAGTATTTT	TRBJ2-3	few	-	TRBV29-1
CASGPGSGANVLTF	TGTGCCAGCGGACCAGGGAGCGGGGCCAACGTCCTGACTTTC	TRBJ2-6	-	-	TRBV6-6
CAITPDRVTHNEQFF	TGTGCCATCACCCCGGACAGGGTGACCCACAATGAGCAGTTCTTC	TRBJ2-1	-	TRBD1	TRBV10-3
CASSQGADALAKNIQYF	TGCGCCAGCAGCCAAGGTGCGGACGCCCTAGCCAAAAACATTCAGTACTTC	TRBJ2-4	few	-	TRBV4-1
CASSQSSGRGPDTQYF	TGTGCCAGCAGCCAATCTAGCGGGAGAGGGCCAGATACGCAGTATTTT	TRBJ2-3	-	TRBD2	TRBV7-3
CASSEGNRYQETQYF	TGTGCCAGCAGTGAGGGGAACAGGTACCAAGAGACCCAGTACTTC	TRBJ2-5	-	-	TRBV6-1
CASSPTGLAYTQYF	TGTGCCAGCAGCCCGACAGGGCTTGCTTATACGCAGTATTTT	TRBJ2-3	-	TRBD1	TRBV7-3
CASSLGQGKNIQYF	TGTGCCAGCAGCCTAGGACAGGGCAAAAACATTCAGTACTTC	TRBJ2-4	-	TRBD1	TRBV7-9